The clone carrying this T cell receptor (beta chain) was counted a few times. The data originate from a study of blood T cells in healthy people across ages. V was cut by 4 bases and J by 0 bases, with 14 bases left in between. The germline gives CDR1 SQVTM, CDR2 ANQGSEA. The length of the CDR3 is 15 residues. Combining a sample-barcoded 5' primer with a J-beta primer mix, a second PCR ran for about 6 to 12 cycles. TCRdb re-analysed the 5' RACE reads in MiXCR, keeping a single row per CDR3 protein. The table has roughly 2 million distinct CDR3 sequences, 40% to 55% seen once. V gene TRBV29-1 combines with J gene TRBJ2-3; D call uncertain. The origin of this receptor is a woman between 35 and 50 years old in good health. Specimen: blood. CDR3 amino acids: CSVAPSSGSTDTQYF. Written as DNA, the CDR3 is TGCAGCGTTGCCCCCTCGTCTGGGAGCACAGATACGCAGTATTTT.